A selection of T cell receptor beta chains follows, all from one sample in a study of blood T cell repertoires in COVID-19. Measured with immunoSEQ multiplex PCR; TCRdb has only the in-frame clones, and not every one. Of about 150,000 clones in the sample, about 83% were seen once. The sample consisted of peripheral blood. All receptors derive from a woman aged 55-70 years with COVID-19, enrolled during active disease. Both conserved end residues are trimmed from each CDR3.

TRBJ1-1	TRBV7-9	ASSPDRGFGTEAF
TRBJ2-5	TRBV29-1	SAHGGGGETQY
TRBJ2-5	TRBV5-1	ASSIGLAQETQY
TRBJ2-7	TRBV5-1	ASSVGQNNEQY
TRBJ1-4	TRBV11-2	ASSSRTAATNEKLF
TRBJ2-3	TRBV5-1	ASSLVLAQPDTQY
TRBJ1-2	TRBV24-1	ATSDVTGNGGYT
TRBJ2-3	TRBV24-1	ATSDTGTASTDTQY
TRBJ1-4	TRBV19	ASSISGATNEKLF
TRBJ2-7	TRBV4-1	ASSQGGPANEQY
TRBJ1-6	TRBV30	AWSVKGDSPLH
TRBJ2-1	TRBV9	ASSAMGGYNEQF
TRBJ1-1	TRBV30	AWMRNTEAF
TRBJ2-5	TRBV27	ASSLTGGIETQY
TRBJ1-3	TRBV19	ASSISGTGGNSGNTIY
TRBJ1-5	TRBV30	AWSEQGNQPQH
TRBJ2-5	TRBV5-6	ASSTRTSGQDTQY
TRBJ1-1	TRBV21-1	ASSTKDILGTEMNTEAF
TRBJ2-3	TRBV19	ASNERRRTDTQY
TRBJ2-2	TRBV19	ASRRQGAGELF
TRBJ2-3	TRBV11-3	ASSPRDSRDTQY
TRBJ1-1	TRBV7-6	ASSLGAGTGMFGTEAF
TRBJ1-2	TRBV5-4	ASSTTGDGYT
TRBJ2-6	TRBV4-2	ASSRGGVTGANVLT
TRBJ2-2	TRBV11-1	ASSLRGRTGELF
TRBJ2-5	TRBV27	ASSLIGTRETQY
TRBJ2-1	TRBV15	ATKYRGRGPDEQF
TRBJ1-5	TRBV5-6	ASSYQGAGNQPQH
TRBJ2-1	TRBV24-1	ATSDSTLAGGYNEQF
TRBJ2-7	TRBV5-1	ASSHRLAGDYEQY
TRBJ1-1	TRBV6-5	ASSLLAGTEAF
TRBJ1-2	TRBV2	ASSDRATYGYT
TRBJ1-3	TRBV25-1	ASSGMGGQGGSTIY
TRBJ1-1	TRBV18	ASSPGTKVNTEAF
TRBJ1-2	TRBV5-5	ASRPQGATLHYGYT
TRBJ2-1	TRBV10-1	ASSDGTSGSDEQF
TRBJ2-5	TRBV28	ASSLGGLAQETQY
TRBJ1-5	TRBV25-1	ASSEGGTGNQPQH
TRBJ2-2	TRBV11-3	ASSLQGAPTGELF
TRBJ2-1	TRBV5-1	ASSLTSGAGNEQF
TRBJ1-6	TRBV7-2	ASSLVRSYSPLH
TRBJ2-7	TRBV10-2	ASSELGLAAKPYEQY
TRBJ2-2	TRBV19	ASSIGRGPKAGELF
TRBJ1-1	TRBV2	ASSDGGNGEAF
TRBJ2-5	TRBV9	ASSGQGRLETQY
TRBJ1-2	TRBV12-3/TRBV12-4	ASSYRGRGYT
TRBJ1-1	TRBV10-3	AISDLTGTAAFEAF
TRBJ1-1	TRBV19	ASSPGQGFGAEAF
TRBJ1-4	TRBV24-1	ATSDSGGRGEEKLF
TRBJ2-2	TRBV7-9	ASSSPSERASELF
TRBJ1-5	TRBV6-6	ASRGTGNQPQH
TRBJ2-2	TRBV5-8	ASSLLAGKTGELF
TRBJ1-2	TRBV4-1	ASSQGPSGMPLGYT